This is a list of T cell receptor beta chains from one sample in a study of tumor-infiltrating lymphocytes in primary liver carcinoma. MiXCR, run by TCRdb on the multiplex PCR reads, gives a single entry per CDR3 protein. The sample lists about 180,000 distinct CDR3 sequences, over 50% seen once, with under 75% in the top ten. Sequenced input: peripheral blood. Receptor source: a man aged 35-49 years with primary liver carcinoma and hepatitis B virus infection. Both conserved end residues are part of each CDR3. The order of the fields is clone size, V gene, D gene, J gene, CDR3 protein, CDR3 DNA. A D gene is named only where the DNA matches it firmly. For some rows the clone size is stated as once, few or many, or as a class when expanded; others skip it.

size: many
V: TRBV11-2
D: .
J: TRBJ2-3
CDR3: CASRRSGSTDTQYF
DNA: TGTGCCAGCAGACGTAGCGGCAGCACAGATACGCAGTATTTT

size: few
V: TRBV30
D: .
J: TRBJ2-3
CDR3: CAWMARVQDTQYF
DNA: TGTGCCTGGATGGCTAGGGTTCAGGATACGCAGTATTTT

size: few
V: TRBV6-5
D: .
J: TRBJ1-6
CDR3: CASSYGAGNSPLHF
DNA: TGTGCCAGCAGTTATGGGGCGGGAAATTCACCCCTCCACTTT

size: many
V: TRBV11-2
D: .
J: TRBJ2-5
CDR3: CASSLGRETQYF
DNA: TGTGCCAGCAGTTTGGGGCGGGAGACCCAGTACTTC

size: .
V: TRBV12-3/TRBV12-4
D: .
J: TRBJ1-2
CDR3: CTSSFRRGWNYGYTF
DNA: TGTACCAGCAGTTTTCGGAGGGGCTGGAACTATGGCTACACCTTC

size: .
V: TRBV4-1
D: .
J: TRBJ2-2
CDR3: CANSQVTGTPGELFF
DNA: TGTGCCAACAGCCAAGTGACGGGAACGCCCGGGGAGCTGTTTTTT

size: many
V: TRBV11-2
D: TRBD1
J: TRBJ2-5
CDR3: CASSTQGLQETQYF
DNA: TGTGCCAGCAGCACACAGGGGCTACAAGAGACCCAGTACTTC

size: .
V: TRBV2
D: TRBD1
J: TRBJ1-1
CDR3: CASSEGDRGGKGAFF
DNA: TGTGCCAGCAGTGAAGGGGACAGGGGGGGTAAGGGTGCTTTCTTT

size: few
V: TRBV12-3/TRBV12-4
D: .
J: TRBJ1-2
CDR3: CASSLGRGGYTF
DNA: TGTGCCAGCAGTTTAGGAAGGGGAGGCTACACCTTC

size: .
V: TRBV7-8
D: TRBD1
J: TRBJ1-5
CDR3: CASSLGGTASPNQPQHF
DNA: TGTGCCAGCAGCTTAGGGGGGACAGCTAGCCCGAATCAGCCCCAGCATTTT

size: .
V: TRBV12-3/TRBV12-4
D: TRBD2
J: TRBJ2-3
CDR3: CVSSSVTSGNTDTQYF
DNA: TGTGTCAGCAGTTCGGTGACTAGCGGGAACACAGATACGCAGTATTTT

size: .
V: TRBV6-5
D: .
J: TRBJ2-5
CDR3: CASRSLTPQETQYF
DNA: TGTGCCAGCAGATCCCTCACCCCCCAAGAGACCCAGTACTTC

size: .
V: TRBV11-2
D: .
J: TRBJ1-1
CDR3: CASSRGDRVTEALF
DNA: TGTGCCAGCAGTCGTGGGGACCGGGTCACTGAAGCTCTCTTT

size: .
V: TRBV6-5
D: .
J: TRBJ2-1
CDR3: CASGSRDNEQFF
DNA: TGTGCCAGCGGTTCTCGGGATAATGAGCAGTTCTTC

size: once
V: TRBV11-2
D: TRBD2
J: TRBJ2-1
CDR3: CANSLRPAGSSSYNEQFF
DNA: TGTGCCAACAGCCTACGACCAGCGGGATCTAGCTCCTACAATGAGCAGTTCTTC

size: many
V: TRBV11-2
D: .
J: TRBJ2-7
CDR3: CASSLALTGPYEQYF
DNA: TGTGCCAGCAGCTTAGCCCTGACAGGTCCTTACGAGCAGTACTTC

size: .
V: TRBV5-6
D: .
J: TRBJ2-1
CDR3: CASSFGRSNEQFF
DNA: TGTGCCAGCAGCTTTGGTAGAAGCAATGAGCAGTTCTTC

size: .
V: TRBV12-3/TRBV12-4
D: .
J: TRBJ1-2
CDR3: CASSLEQANYGYTF
DNA: TGTGCCAGCAGTTTAGAACAGGCCAACTATGGCTACACCTTC

size: .
V: TRBV11-1
D: .
J: TRBJ2-7
CDR3: CASNTSAWDEQYF
DNA: TGTGCCAGCAACACATCGGCTTGGGACGAGCAGTACTTC

size: .
V: TRBV6-5
D: .
J: TRBJ1-1
CDR3: CASTPASGYTEAFF
DNA: TGTGCCAGCACCCCCGCTTCGGGCTACACTGAAGCTTTCTTT

size: .
V: TRBV12-3/TRBV12-4
D: .
J: TRBJ2-7
CDR3: CASSLYGYEQYF
DNA: TGTGCTAGCAGTTTATATGGTTACGAGCAGTACTTC

size: .
V: TRBV5-5
D: TRBD1
J: TRBJ2-5
CDR3: CASSLPGQGWETQYF
DNA: TGTGCCAGCAGCTTGCCCGGACAGGGGTGGGAGACCCAGTACTTC

size: .
V: TRBV11-2
D: .
J: TRBJ2-5
CDR3: CASSWPMRQETQYF
DNA: TGTGCCAGCAGCTGGCCCATGCGACAAGAGACCCAGTACTTC

size: .
V: TRBV4-1
D: TRBD2
J: TRBJ2-3
CDR3: CASSQYSLAVDTQYF
DNA: TGCGCCAGCAGCCAATATAGCCTAGCGGTAGATACGCAGTATTTT

size: .
V: TRBV5-4
D: .
J: TRBJ2-1
CDR3: CASKLLACRRNEQFF
DNA: TGTGCCAGCAAGCTTCTAGCGTGCCGTCGGAATGAGCAGTTCTTC

size: few
V: TRBV13
D: .
J: TRBJ2-7
CDR3: CASSLRGEQYF
DNA: TGTGCCAGCAGCTTACGCGGTGAGCAGTACTTC

size: few
V: TRBV12-3/TRBV12-4
D: .
J: TRBJ2-7
CDR3: CASSNDYSYEQYF
DNA: TGTGCCAGCAGTAATGACTACTCCTACGAGCAGTACTTC

size: .
V: TRBV28
D: TRBD1
J: TRBJ2-2
CDR3: CASRSGTVGTGELFF
DNA: TGTGCCAGCCGCTCCGGGACAGTGGGAACCGGGGAGCTGTTTTTT

size: .
V: TRBV7-8
D: TRBD1
J: TRBJ1-5
CDR3: CASDRGASGQPQHF
DNA: TGTGCCAGCGACAGGGGCGCGTCAGGGCAGCCCCAGCATTTT